The rows below give T cell receptor beta chains drawn from one sample of a study of blood T cell repertoires in COVID-19. Assay used: immunoSEQ multiplex PCR; TCRdb lists only in-frame clones, some missing. The table shows about 100,000 clones, with 75% to 95% occurring only once. Sequencing was performed on peripheral blood. The receptors were gathered from a man between 18 and 29 years old with acute or convalescent COVID-19. Each CDR3 is given with its conserved first and last residue. A D gene is named only where the DNA matches it firmly. Clone size, where shown, is once, few, many, or a class for clones that have expanded.

d_call: TRBD2; v_call: TRBV27; clone_size: once; j_call: TRBJ2-7; cdr3_nt: TGTGCCAGCAGTTCGGTGGTAGCGGGACCCCAAGAGCAGTACTTC; cdr3_aa: CASSSVVAGPQEQYF
d_call: TRBD1; v_call: TRBV9; clone_size: .; j_call: TRBJ2-3; cdr3_nt: TGTGCCAGCAACCGGGACAGGGCCACAGATACGCAGTATTTT; cdr3_aa: CASNRDRATDTQYF
d_call: TRBD1; v_call: TRBV24-1; clone_size: .; j_call: TRBJ2-7; cdr3_nt: TGTGCCACCAGTGAAGGACAGGGGGTCTACGAGCAGTACTTC; cdr3_aa: CATSEGQGVYEQYF
d_call: TRBD1; v_call: TRBV3-1/TRBV3-2; clone_size: .; j_call: TRBJ1-2; cdr3_nt: TGTGCCAGCAGCCTACGCGTTGGACAGGCGAGCTATGGCTACACCTTC; cdr3_aa: CASSLRVGQASYGYTF
d_call: .; v_call: TRBV27; clone_size: .; j_call: TRBJ2-7; cdr3_nt: TGTGCCAGCAGTTCCCCATCGACACTTTCCTACTACGAGCAGTACTTC; cdr3_aa: CASSSPSTLSYYEQYF
d_call: TRBD1; v_call: TRBV19; clone_size: .; j_call: TRBJ1-1; cdr3_nt: TGTGCCAGTAGTTTAAGGGACAGGGGAAGGGCTGAAGCTTTCTTT; cdr3_aa: CASSLRDRGRAEAFF
d_call: TRBD1; v_call: TRBV5-1; clone_size: .; j_call: TRBJ1-3; cdr3_nt: TGCGCCAGCAGCACGGGACAGGGGGCCTCTGGAAACACCATATATTTT; cdr3_aa: CASSTGQGASGNTIYF
d_call: .; v_call: TRBV6-6; clone_size: .; j_call: TRBJ1-5; cdr3_nt: TGTGCCAGCAGTTACGGTCCAGGCTACAATCAGCCCCAGCATTTT; cdr3_aa: CASSYGPGYNQPQHF
d_call: TRBD1; v_call: TRBV7-9; clone_size: once; j_call: TRBJ2-7; cdr3_nt: TGTGCCAGCAGCTCATTGAGGGGGCCGACTTACGAGCAGTACTTC; cdr3_aa: CASSSLRGPTYEQYF
d_call: .; v_call: TRBV19; clone_size: .; j_call: TRBJ1-2; cdr3_nt: TGTGCCAGTAGTAAGGTCCCCCCAGGATCCTATGGCTACACCTTC; cdr3_aa: CASSKVPPGSYGYTF
d_call: .; v_call: TRBV6-1; clone_size: .; j_call: TRBJ2-1; cdr3_nt: TGTGCCAGCAGTGAAAGGGGAAGCTCCTACAATGAGCAGTTCTTC; cdr3_aa: CASSERGSSYNEQFF
d_call: .; v_call: TRBV4-1; clone_size: .; j_call: TRBJ2-7; cdr3_nt: TGCGCCAGCAGCTTAAGGGGAACAGGGACCTACGAGCAGTACTTC; cdr3_aa: CASSLRGTGTYEQYF
d_call: .; v_call: TRBV9; clone_size: .; j_call: TRBJ2-7; cdr3_nt: TGTGCCAGCAGCGTAGGGGGAGACAACTACGAGCAGTACTTC; cdr3_aa: CASSVGGDNYEQYF
d_call: .; v_call: TRBV12-3/TRBV12-4; clone_size: .; j_call: TRBJ1-1; cdr3_nt: TGTGCCAGCCAATATTCGGGGACTGAAGCTTTCTTT; cdr3_aa: CASQYSGTEAFF
d_call: .; v_call: TRBV10-3; clone_size: .; j_call: TRBJ2-6; cdr3_nt: TGTGCCATCGGGAAGGGGGCTGGGGCCAACGTCCTGACTTTC; cdr3_aa: CAIGKGAGANVLTF
d_call: TRBD2; v_call: TRBV27; clone_size: .; j_call: TRBJ2-5; cdr3_nt: TGTGCCAGCAGTCCCCGACTAGCGGGAGCCCGGGAGACCCAGTACTTC; cdr3_aa: CASSPRLAGARETQYF
d_call: .; v_call: TRBV19; clone_size: .; j_call: TRBJ2-2; cdr3_nt: TGTGCCAGTAAGAGGGCTCCGACGAACACCGGGGAGCTGTTTTTT; cdr3_aa: CASKRAPTNTGELFF
d_call: .; v_call: TRBV7-9; clone_size: once; j_call: TRBJ1-2; cdr3_nt: TGTGCCAGCAGCTTAGGGACAGATTATGGCTACACCTTC; cdr3_aa: CASSLGTDYGYTF
d_call: .; v_call: TRBV18; clone_size: .; j_call: TRBJ1-5; cdr3_nt: TGTGCCAGCTCACCTCAACAGGAACGCAATCAGCCCCAGCATTTT; cdr3_aa: CASSPQQERNQPQHF
d_call: TRBD1; v_call: TRBV6-2/TRBV6-3; clone_size: once; j_call: TRBJ2-6; cdr3_nt: TGTGCCAGCAGTCACCCTCCGGACAGGGGGCTTGGGGCCAACGTCCTGACTTTC; cdr3_aa: CASSHPPDRGLGANVLTF
d_call: .; v_call: TRBV4-1; clone_size: .; j_call: TRBJ1-2; cdr3_nt: TGCGCCAGCAGCCAAGATAGCGAGTCAGCCTATGGCTACACCTTC; cdr3_aa: CASSQDSESAYGYTF
d_call: .; v_call: TRBV2; clone_size: .; j_call: TRBJ1-1; cdr3_nt: TGTGCCAGCAGGAATACAGAAAACACTGAAGCTTTCTTT; cdr3_aa: CASRNTENTEAFF
d_call: TRBD1; v_call: TRBV3-1/TRBV3-2; clone_size: .; j_call: TRBJ1-2; cdr3_nt: TGTGCCAGCAGCCCCGGGACAGCTCCAAGTGACTATGGCTACACCTTC; cdr3_aa: CASSPGTAPSDYGYTF
d_call: .; v_call: TRBV25-1; clone_size: .; j_call: TRBJ2-1; cdr3_nt: TGTGCCAGCAGTATCGGCAGGGTTGTAGAGAATGAGCAGTTCTTC; cdr3_aa: CASSIGRVVENEQFF
d_call: .; v_call: TRBV6-5; clone_size: few; j_call: TRBJ2-3; cdr3_nt: TGTGCCAGCAGTTACCGCGGGGGCACAGATACGCAGTATTTT; cdr3_aa: CASSYRGGTDTQYF
d_call: TRBD1; v_call: TRBV6-2/TRBV6-3; clone_size: .; j_call: TRBJ1-3; cdr3_nt: TGTGCCAGCAGTCAAGAAGACAGGGGCTCTGGAAACACCATATATTTT; cdr3_aa: CASSQEDRGSGNTIYF
d_call: TRBD1; v_call: TRBV2; clone_size: .; j_call: TRBJ1-3; cdr3_nt: TGTGCCAGCAGAAAGGGGGCCCTCTCTGGAAACACCATATATTTT; cdr3_aa: CASRKGALSGNTIYF
d_call: TRBD1; v_call: TRBV19; clone_size: .; j_call: TRBJ1-4; cdr3_nt: TGTGCCAGTAGTATATCCCTACAGGGGGTTGGAGAAAAACTGTTTTTT; cdr3_aa: CASSISLQGVGEKLFF
d_call: .; v_call: TRBV3-1/TRBV3-2; clone_size: .; j_call: TRBJ1-5; cdr3_nt: TGTGCCAGCAGCCAAGATCGGCTAGTTGGTGAAAATCAGCCCCAGCATTTT; cdr3_aa: CASSQDRLVGENQPQHF
d_call: .; v_call: TRBV18; clone_size: .; j_call: TRBJ1-4; cdr3_nt: TGTGCCAGCTCACCTGAGCGACAGAATAATGAAAAACTGTTTTTT; cdr3_aa: CASSPERQNNEKLFF
d_call: .; v_call: TRBV12-5; clone_size: .; j_call: TRBJ1-5; cdr3_nt: TGTGCTAGTGGTTTGGTACTGCCCTCATTATTTCAGGCAGGGATCAATCAGCCCCAGCATTTT; cdr3_aa: CASGLVLPSLFQAGINQPQHF
d_call: .; v_call: TRBV20-1; clone_size: .; j_call: TRBJ1-1; cdr3_nt: TGCAGTGCTACCGACAGGTATGAAGCTTTCTTT; cdr3_aa: CSATDRYEAFF
d_call: TRBD1; v_call: TRBV2; clone_size: .; j_call: TRBJ2-7; cdr3_nt: TGTGCCAGCAAAGGGACAGAGTCCTCCTACGAGCAGTACTTC; cdr3_aa: CASKGTESSYEQYF
d_call: .; v_call: TRBV7-9; clone_size: .; j_call: TRBJ2-1; cdr3_nt: TGTGCCAGCAGCTTAGGCGTCAATGAGCAGTTCTTC; cdr3_aa: CASSLGVNEQFF
d_call: TRBD2; v_call: TRBV3-1/TRBV3-2; clone_size: .; j_call: TRBJ2-2; cdr3_nt: TGTGCCAGCTCGACGTCTAGCGGGAGGACCGGGGAGCTGTTTTTT; cdr3_aa: CASSTSSGRTGELFF
d_call: TRBD1; v_call: TRBV19; clone_size: once; j_call: TRBJ2-7; cdr3_nt: TGTGCCAGTAGTACCGTACAGGGGTCCACCTACGAGCAGTACTTC; cdr3_aa: CASSTVQGSTYEQYF
d_call: TRBD1; v_call: TRBV19; clone_size: .; j_call: TRBJ1-6; cdr3_nt: TGTGCCAGTAGTACTCGACAGGGAGGTTCCTATAATTCACCCCTCCACTTT; cdr3_aa: CASSTRQGGSYNSPLHF
d_call: .; v_call: TRBV27; clone_size: .; j_call: TRBJ2-2; cdr3_nt: TGTGCCAGCAGTACCAAAACAGGGAACACCGGGGAGCTGTTTTTT; cdr3_aa: CASSTKTGNTGELFF
d_call: .; v_call: TRBV20-1; clone_size: .; j_call: TRBJ2-7; cdr3_nt: TGCAGTGCTAGAGCCAGCGGCGAGCAGTACTTC; cdr3_aa: CSARASGEQYF
d_call: TRBD1; v_call: TRBV7-9; clone_size: .; j_call: TRBJ1-2; cdr3_nt: TGTGCCAGCAGCTACGAGGGGGCTTGGTATGGCTACACCTTC; cdr3_aa: CASSYEGAWYGYTF